The sequence of this T cell receptor beta chain was determined in a study of blood T cell repertoires in COVID-19. The method was immunoSEQ multiplex PCR; TCRdb's version includes in-frame clones alone and lacks a portion of them. The data hold roughly 110,000 clones, with less than 85% observed a single time. The CDR3 sequence is 15 residues long. CDR1 is SGDLS, CDR2 YYNGEE, per germline. Trimming pared 0 bases from V and 3 bases from J, leaving 7 bases between. This clone was recorded only once. The V gene is TRBV9, the J gene TRBJ2-6; D uncertain. The sample consisted of peripheral blood. This sequence was found in a woman aged 55-75 years with acute or convalescent COVID-19. The CDR3 DNA reads as TGTGCCAGCAGCGTAGCCCGAGGTGGGGCCAACGTCCTGACTTTC. Protein product: CASSVARGGANVLTF.